A selection of T cell receptor beta chains follows, all from one sample in a study of blood T cell repertoires in COVID-19. TCRdb's table, derived via immunoSEQ multiplex PCR, lists solely in-frame clones and lacks some. This table has roughly 160,000 clones, under 90% appearing once. The specimen sequenced was peripheral blood. These TCRs come from a woman of 80 years or more with active or convalescent COVID-19. Both conserved end residues are part of each CDR3. Each record gives: J gene, D gene, clone size, V gene, CDR3 DNA, CDR3 protein. The D gene is left open where the match is weak. A row's size may be missing; if present it is once, few, many or a size class.

TRBJ2-5	TRBD1	-	TRBV19	TGTGCCAGTAGCCCCCGAACAGGGGGTCGGGAAGAGACCCAGTACTTC	CASSPRTGGREETQYF
TRBJ1-2	-	-	TRBV28	TGTGCCACCACAGGAGCCTATGGCTACACCTTC	CATTGAYGYTF
TRBJ1-6	TRBD1	-	TRBV5-1	TGCGCCAGCAGCTCGGGACAGGGTGGCTCCTATAATTCACCCCTCCACTTT	CASSSGQGGSYNSPLHF
TRBJ1-5	TRBD1	-	TRBV7-9	TGTGCCAGCAGCCTTGGACAGGGGGCAATTCAGCCCCAGCATTTT	CASSLGQGAIQPQHF
TRBJ2-7	-	once	TRBV7-8	TGTGCCAGCAGCTTAGTTATCGACGAGCAGTACTTC	CASSLVIDEQYF
TRBJ1-3	-	once	TRBV28	TGTGCCAGCGCCGGGGAGGGTTTCTCCCCTGGAAACACCATATATTTT	CASAGEGFSPGNTIYF
TRBJ1-1	-	few	TRBV18	TGTGCCAGCTCACTACGGGAGTCAGAAGCTTTCTTT	CASSLRESEAFF
TRBJ2-3	TRBD1	-	TRBV9	TGTGCCAGCACCTACTCACAGGGGCTCCCAGATACGCAGTATTTT	CASTYSQGLPDTQYF
TRBJ2-3	TRBD2	-	TRBV3-1/TRBV3-2	TGTGCCAGCAGCCATAGACTAGCGGGGACCACAGATACGCAGTATTTT	CASSHRLAGTTDTQYF
TRBJ1-4	TRBD1	-	TRBV10-3	TGTGCCATCAGGGCCTCAGACAGGGGGGAACTGTTTTTT	CAIRASDRGELFF